The present entry profiles one T cell receptor beta chain with its context. This specimen comes from a study of blood T cell repertoires in COVID-19. Clones were sequenced by immunoSEQ multiplex PCR, and TCRdb holds only the in-frame ones, with some missing. Seen here are nearly 250,000 clones, more than 75% observed once, and the top ten hold roughly 5.2%. CDR1 and CDR2 from the germline V gene are MNHEY and SMNVEV (reference sequence). The CDR3 spans 13 residues. Trimming left V 2 bases short and J 10 bases short, with 14 bases between. The receptor comes from a woman older than 75 with COVID-19, enrolled during active disease. Material: peripheral blood. The rearrangement links TRBV27 to TRBJ1-1, with a possible D match to TRBD1 (6 bases). CDR3 protein: CASSLRGADIAFF. The CDR3 coding sequence is TGTGCCAGCAGTTTACGGGGGGCGGATATAGCTTTCTTT.